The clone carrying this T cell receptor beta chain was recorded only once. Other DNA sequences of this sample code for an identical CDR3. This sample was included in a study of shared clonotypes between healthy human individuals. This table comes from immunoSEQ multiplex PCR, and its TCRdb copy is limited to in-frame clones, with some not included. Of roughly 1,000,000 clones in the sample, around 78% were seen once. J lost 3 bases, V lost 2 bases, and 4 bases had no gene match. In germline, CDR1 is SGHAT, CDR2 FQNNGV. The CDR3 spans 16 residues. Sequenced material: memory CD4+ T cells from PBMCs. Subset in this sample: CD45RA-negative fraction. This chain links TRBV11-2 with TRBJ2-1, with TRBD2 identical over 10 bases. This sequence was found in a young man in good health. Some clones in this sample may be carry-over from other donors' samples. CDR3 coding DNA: TGTGCCAGCAGCTTAAGGCTAGCGGGGGTCTACAATGAGCAGTTCTTC. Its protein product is CASSLRLAGVYNEQFF.